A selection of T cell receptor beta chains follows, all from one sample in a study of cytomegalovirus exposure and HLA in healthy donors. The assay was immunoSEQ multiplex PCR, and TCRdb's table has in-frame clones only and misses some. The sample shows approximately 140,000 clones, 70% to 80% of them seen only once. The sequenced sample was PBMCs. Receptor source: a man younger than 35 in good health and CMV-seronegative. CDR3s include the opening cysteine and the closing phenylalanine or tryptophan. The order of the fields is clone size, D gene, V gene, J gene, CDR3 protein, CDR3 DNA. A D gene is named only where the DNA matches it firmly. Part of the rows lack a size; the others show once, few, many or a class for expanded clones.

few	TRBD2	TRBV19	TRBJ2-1	CASGTSGINEQFF	TGTGCCAGCGGGACTAGCGGGATAAATGAGCAGTTCTTC
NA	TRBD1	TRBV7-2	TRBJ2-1	CASSTSRGNEQFF	TGTGCCAGCAGCACGAGCAGGGGGAATGAGCAGTTCTTC
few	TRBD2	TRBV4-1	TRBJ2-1	CASREGLASGNEQFF	TGCGCCAGCAGGGAAGGCTTGGCTAGCGGAAATGAGCAGTTCTTC
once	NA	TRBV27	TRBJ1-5	CASSYGGEGTNQPQHF	TGTGCCAGCAGCTACGGGGGAGAGGGGACCAATCAGCCCCAGCATTTT
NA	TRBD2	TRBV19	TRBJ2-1	CASSIRGLAGVRNEQFF	TGTGCCAGTAGTATCCGGGGACTAGCGGGAGTGCGAAATGAGCAGTTCTTC
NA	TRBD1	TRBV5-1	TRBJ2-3	CASSLRVQGMTDTQYF	TGCGCCAGCAGCTTGAGAGTACAGGGGATGACAGATACGCAGTATTTT
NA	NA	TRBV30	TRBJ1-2	CAWSVIGYGYTF	TGTGCCTGGAGTGTAATCGGGTATGGCTACACCTTC
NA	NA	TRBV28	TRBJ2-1	CASRAKPYNEQFF	TGTGCCAGCAGAGCAAAGCCCTACAATGAGCAGTTCTTC
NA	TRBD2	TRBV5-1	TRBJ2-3	CASSTEPSGNTDTQYF	TGCGCCAGCAGCACCGAACCTAGCGGGAACACAGATACGCAGTATTTT
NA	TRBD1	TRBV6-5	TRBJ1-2	CASGWTGRSYGYTF	TGTGCCAGCGGATGGACAGGACGGAGCTATGGCTACACCTTC
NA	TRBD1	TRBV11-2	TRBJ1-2	CASSWRDRGNYGYTF	TGTGCCAGCAGCTGGCGGGACAGGGGAAACTATGGCTACACCTTC
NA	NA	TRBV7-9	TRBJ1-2	CASSLEVQGYNYGYTF	TGTGCCAGCAGCTTAGAGGTACAGGGTTACAACTATGGCTACACCTTC
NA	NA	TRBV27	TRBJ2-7	CASSLGAGRTYEQYF	TGTGCCAGCAGTTTAGGAGCAGGGCGGACCTACGAGCAGTACTTC
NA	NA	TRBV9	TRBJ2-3	CASSVERDTQYF	TGTGCCAGCAGCGTAGAGCGGGATACGCAGTATTTT
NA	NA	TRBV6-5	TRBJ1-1	CASREERNTEAFF	TGTGCCAGCAGGGAGGAGAGGAACACTGAAGCTTTCTTT
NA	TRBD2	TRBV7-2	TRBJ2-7	CASSSGTSGGKHEQYF	TGTGCCAGCAGCTCAGGGACTAGCGGGGGAAAGCACGAGCAGTACTTC
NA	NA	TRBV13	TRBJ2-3	CASSLGRDTQYF	TGTGCCAGCAGCTTAGGCCGGGATACGCAGTATTTT
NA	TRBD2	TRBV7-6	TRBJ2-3	CASSLNRGLAATDTQYF	TGTGCCAGCAGCTTAAATAGGGGACTAGCGGCCACAGATACGCAGTATTTT
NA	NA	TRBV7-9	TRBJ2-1	CASSPRTDSDEQFF	TGTGCCAGCAGCCCTCGGACTGACTCGGATGAGCAGTTCTTC
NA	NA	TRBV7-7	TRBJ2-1	CASSLVLKNEQFF	TGTGCCAGCAGCTTAGTACTCAAGAATGAGCAGTTCTTC
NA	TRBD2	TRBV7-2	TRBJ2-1	CASSLEALAGGREQFF	TGTGCCAGCAGCTTAGAAGCACTAGCGGGAGGGCGGGAGCAGTTCTTC
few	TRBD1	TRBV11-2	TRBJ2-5	CASSGSGQGQETQYF	TGTGCCAGCAGCGGATCGGGACAGGGACAAGAGACCCAGTACTTC
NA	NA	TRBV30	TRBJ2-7	CAWQARATYEQYF	TGTGCCTGGCAGGCCAGGGCAACCTACGAGCAGTACTTC
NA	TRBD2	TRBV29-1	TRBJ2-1	CSVAWTSGFPYNEQFF	TGCAGCGTTGCCTGGACTAGCGGGTTTCCCTACAATGAGCAGTTCTTC
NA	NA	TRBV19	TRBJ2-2	CASTVPGELFF	TGTGCCAGTACGGTCCCCGGGGAGCTGTTTTTT
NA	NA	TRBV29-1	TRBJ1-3	CSVGLRGSGNTIYF	TGCAGCGTTGGCCTACGCGGGTCTGGAAACACCATATATTTT
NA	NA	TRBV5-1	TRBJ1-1	CASSTGTHMNTEAFF	TGCGCCAGCAGCACAGGGACACACATGAACACTGAAGCTTTCTTT
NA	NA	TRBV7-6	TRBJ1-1	CASSHREGTEAFF	TGTGCCAGCAGCCACAGGGAGGGTACTGAAGCTTTCTTT
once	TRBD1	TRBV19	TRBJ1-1	CASRPGQLNTEAFF	TGTGCCAGTCGACCGGGACAGCTGAACACTGAAGCTTTCTTT
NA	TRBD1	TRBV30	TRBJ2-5	CAWSGDRARETQYF	TGTGCCTGGAGTGGGGACAGGGCCAGAGAGACCCAGTACTTC
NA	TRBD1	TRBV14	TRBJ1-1	CASSRRQGNTEAFF	TGTGCCAGCAGCCGCAGACAGGGGAACACTGAAGCTTTCTTT
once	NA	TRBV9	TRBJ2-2	CASSVHGQLQAGELFF	TGTGCCAGCAGCGTACATGGCCAATTGCAAGCCGGGGAGCTGTTTTTT